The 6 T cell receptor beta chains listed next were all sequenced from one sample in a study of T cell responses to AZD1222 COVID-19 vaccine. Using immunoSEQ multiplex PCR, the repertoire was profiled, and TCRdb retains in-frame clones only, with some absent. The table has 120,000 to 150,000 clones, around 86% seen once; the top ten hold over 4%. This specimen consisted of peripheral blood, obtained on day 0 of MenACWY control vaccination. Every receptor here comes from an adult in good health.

The CDR3 loop is CASSQDPPSRSYEQYF. The DNA of the CDR3 is TGCGCCAGCAGCCAAGATCCCCCCTCTCGCTCCTACGAGCAGTACTTC. The rearrangement links TRBV4-1 to TRBJ2-7, with unresolved D. Germline CDR1 MGHRA, CDR2 YSYEKL. Trimming took off 0 bases at V and 0 bases at J, with 12 bases between the two ends. The CDR3 has 16 residues.

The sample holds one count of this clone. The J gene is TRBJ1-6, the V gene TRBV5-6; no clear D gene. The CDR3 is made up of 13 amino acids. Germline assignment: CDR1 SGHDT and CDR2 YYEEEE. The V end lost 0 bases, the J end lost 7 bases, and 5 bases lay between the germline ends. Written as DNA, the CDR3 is TGTGCCAGCAGCTTGGGATGGAATTCACCCCTCCACTTT. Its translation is CASSLGWNSPLHF. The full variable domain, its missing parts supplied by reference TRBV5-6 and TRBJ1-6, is DAGVTQSPTHLIKTRGQQVTLRCSPKSGHDTVSWYQQALGQGPQFIFQYYEEEERQRGNFPDRFSGHQFPNYSSELNVNALLLGDSALYLCASSLGWNSPLHFGNGTRLTVT.

The CDR3 sequence is CAAAGAGGSSPLHF. The CDR3 DNA reads as TGTGCCGCCGCAGGGGCAGGGGGCAGTTCACCCCTCCACTTT. The V gene is TRBV25-1, the J gene TRBJ1-6, with 8 bases identical to TRBD1. This CDR3 spans 14 amino acids. J gave up 9 bases and V 11 bases, and 12 bases lay outside the gene matches. In germline, CDR1 is MGHDK, CDR2 SYGVNS.

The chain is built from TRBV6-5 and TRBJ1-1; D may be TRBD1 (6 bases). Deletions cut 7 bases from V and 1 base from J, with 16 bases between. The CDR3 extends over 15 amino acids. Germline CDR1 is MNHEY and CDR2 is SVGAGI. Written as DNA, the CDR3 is TGTGCCAGCACCCCGTCCGGGACACCGAACACTGAAGCTTTCTTT. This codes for CASTPSGTPNTEAFF.

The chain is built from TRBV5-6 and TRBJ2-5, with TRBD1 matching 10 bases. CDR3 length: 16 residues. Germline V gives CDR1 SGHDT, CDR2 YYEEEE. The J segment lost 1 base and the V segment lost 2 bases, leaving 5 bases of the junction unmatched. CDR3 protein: CASSLLGQGTQETQYF. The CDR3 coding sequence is TGTGCCAGCAGCTTACTGGGACAGGGGACCCAAGAGACCCAGTACTTC.

CDR3: CASSRTGLETQYF. The CDR3 coding sequence is TGTGCCAGCAGTCGGACGGGGTTGGAGACCCAGTACTTC. This rearrangement joins TRBV28 to TRBJ2-5; D may be TRBD2 (5 bases). This CDR3 comprises 13 residues. Germline V gives CDR1 MDHEN, CDR2 SYDVKM. Trimming took off 5 bases at V and 5 bases at J, with 12 bases between the two ends.